This TCR delta chain originates from a study of gamma-delta T cells after stem cell transplantation. Relative to its sample, this clone is medium-sized. The sample contains more than one DNA sequence encoding this CDR3. Germline CDR1 is GEAIGNYY and CDR2 is EKD. The CDR3 has 18 residues. Trimming removed 0 bases from V and 0 bases from J; junction bases left unmatched: 0. TCRdb reanalyzed the RT-PCR reads using CATT. The table has 11,000 or so delta-chain clones, around two fifths seen once. V and J are TRDV2 and TRDJ3; 11 nucleotides align to TRDD3. The sequence derives from a human donor. It is not recorded whose cells these are; they may come from a transplant donor. Sequenced material: gamma-delta T cells. The CDR3 sequence is CACDTTGGYSWDTRQMFF. The CDR3 DNA is TGTGCCTGTGACACCACTGGGGGATACTCCTGGGACACCCGACAGATGTTTTTC.